Sequencing of this TCR beta chain was carried out in a study of post-analysis software for immune sequencing data. Study overall: The disease courses covered relapsing-remitting, secondary progressive and progressive-relapsing multiple sclerosis. Whole-study findings and limits: F measure showed strong co-clustering of same-batch samples. Relative to controls, patients with multiple sclerosis showed significantly lower normalized Chao1 diversity. Relative to controls, patients had about five TRBV segments at higher frequency, with TRBV5-6, TRBV5-1 and TRBV20-1 among these.

The CDR3 length is 16 residues. CDR1 is SGHVS and CDR2 is FQNEAQ in the germline V gene. Comments on this clonotype: Its antigen is still unknown.

cDNA libraries of TCR beta carried unique molecular identifiers. Each sample of about 0.95 to 11 million input T cells yielded 500,000 or so cDNA molecules, so each molecule approximated one T cell. Via MiXCR, TCRdb re-called the PCR reads, giving one row per CDR3 protein. The sample carries approximately 730,000 distinct CDR3 sequences, roughly 50% recorded once. The clonotype originates from a girl under 18 with multiple sclerosis. This sequence joins TRBV7-8 and TRBJ2-7; D is perhaps TRBD1 (6 bases). The tail of the sequence fits TRBJ2-5 better, so the J call may be wrong. What was sequenced was blood. The CDR3 nucleotides are TGTGCCAGCAGCCCAGAAATAGGTCCAGGGGTAAAGACCCAGTACTTC. This codes for CASSPEIGPGVKTQYF.